The rows below give T cell receptor beta chains drawn from one sample of a study of OX40 agonist ivuxolimab in advanced cancers. The repertoire was sequenced with immunoSEQ multiplex PCR; TCRdb's copy has only in-frame clones and lacks some. The data contain about 120,000 clones, roughly 95% of them seen just once; the ten biggest clones take up 0.15% to 0.19%. The sample was CD4+ or CD8+ T cells sorted from blood, taken in a trial of the OX40 agonist ivuxolimab. These TCRs come from an adult with an advanced solid tumor such as melanoma, head and neck, liver or kidney cancer. Each CDR3 is given with its conserved first and last residue. Each record gives: J gene, D gene, clone size, V gene, CDR3 protein, CDR3 DNA. A D gene is named only where the DNA matches it firmly. Some rows mark clone size as missing; the rest say once, few, many or name a class of expanded clone.

TRBJ2-5,.,.,TRBV28,CASSSPGLQETQYF,TGTGCCAGCAGTTCACCGGGACTCCAAGAGACCCAGTACTTC
TRBJ2-3,.,few,TRBV11-3,CASSLRTAGITDTQYF,TGTGCCAGCAGCTTACGCACCGCCGGGATCACAGATACGCAGTATTTT
TRBJ1-2,.,.,TRBV9,CASSRATVNYGYTF,TGTGCCAGCAGCCGAGCGACAGTAAACTATGGCTACACCTTC
TRBJ2-7,.,.,TRBV6-5,CASSPDGVGYEQYF,TGTGCCAGCAGTCCCGACGGGGTTGGCTACGAGCAGTACTTC
TRBJ1-1,.,.,TRBV19,CASSIGPAGEAFF,TGTGCCAGTAGTATCGGTCCAGCTGGTGAAGCTTTCTTT
TRBJ2-1,.,.,TRBV11-3,CASSLSGLRDNEQFF,TGTGCCAGCAGCTTATCTGGGTTGCGGGACAATGAGCAGTTCTTC
TRBJ2-3,TRBD2,.,TRBV7-9,CASSPAFSGGADTQYF,TGTGCCAGCAGCCCTGCCTTTAGCGGGGGGGCAGATACGCAGTATTTT
TRBJ2-3,.,.,TRBV7-3,CASSPNSAWGTDTQYF,TGTGCCAGCAGCCCTAACAGCGCGTGGGGAACAGATACGCAGTATTTT
TRBJ1-3,.,.,TRBV19,CASKGVDSSGNTIYF,TGTGCCAGTAAGGGCGTCGACTCCTCTGGAAACACCATATATTTT
TRBJ1-2,.,once,TRBV7-9,CASSLRQAEVSTF,TGTGCCAGCAGCTTAAGACAGGCCGAGGTCTCCACCTTC
TRBJ2-7,TRBD1,.,TRBV18,CASSPRRQGGSEQYF,TGTGCCAGCTCACCGAGGAGACAGGGGGGATCCGAGCAGTACTTC
TRBJ1-2,TRBD1,.,TRBV18,CASSQSGDSPNYGYTF,TGTGCCAGCTCTCAGTCCGGGGACAGTCCTAACTATGGCTACACCTTC
TRBJ2-1,.,.,TRBV7-9,CASSLRTDEQFF,TGTGCCAGCAGCTTACGTACGGACGAGCAGTTCTTC
TRBJ1-5,.,.,TRBV2,CASSDGLYSAQHF,TGTGCCAGCAGTGACGGTTTATACTCAGCCCAGCATTTT
TRBJ2-5,.,.,TRBV28,CASSPDTRQETQYF,TGTGCCAGCAGTCCAGACACGAGACAAGAGACCCAGTACTTC
TRBJ1-2,.,.,TRBV27,CASSFLRTGPYGYTF,TGTGCCAGCAGTTTCCTGAGAACAGGGCCCTATGGCTACACCTTC
TRBJ2-5,TRBD2,.,TRBV2,CASSDQRGDKRAMAQYF,TGTGCCAGCAGTGACCAGCGGGGGGATAAGAGAGCGATGGCCCAGTACTTC
TRBJ2-1,.,.,TRBV28,CASKVGNDEQFF,TGTGCCAGCAAAGTAGGGAATGATGAGCAGTTCTTC
TRBJ2-3,.,once,TRBV20-1,CSHLKSTQYF,TGCAGTCATTTAAAAAGTACGCAGTATTTT
TRBJ2-3,TRBD2,.,TRBV7-9,CASSPRGGLADSDTQYF,TGTGCCAGCAGCCCCCGGGGGGGACTAGCGGATTCAGATACGCAGTATTTT
TRBJ2-2,.,few,TRBV6-6,CASSSFTGELFF,TGTGCCAGCAGTTCGTTCACCGGGGAGCTGTTTTTT
TRBJ1-2,.,.,TRBV2,CASSWTAIPTGGYTF,TGTGCCAGCAGTTGGACCGCCATTCCAACGGGTGGCTACACCTTC
TRBJ1-4,TRBD1,.,TRBV28,CASSFLWTGAAPQDEKLFF,TGTGCCAGCAGTTTCCTTTGGACAGGGGCGGCCCCGCAGGATGAAAAACTGTTTTTT
TRBJ2-3,.,.,TRBV19,CASSLGQGVTDTQYF,TGTGCCAGTAGCCTTGGCCAGGGAGTCACAGATACGCAGTATTTT
TRBJ2-5,.,.,TRBV5-5,CASSTLDKETQYF,TGTGCCAGCAGCACATTAGATAAAGAGACCCAGTACTTC
TRBJ2-7,.,.,TRBV28,CASSFLSGASYEQYF,TGTGCCAGCAGTTTTCTATCGGGAGCGAGCTACGAGCAGTACTTC
TRBJ1-2,.,.,TRBV5-4,CASSLNAHGYTF,TGTGCCAGCAGCTTGAACGCACATGGCTACACCTTC
TRBJ2-3,.,.,TRBV5-1,CASSAGLEVYTDTQYF,TGCGCCAGCAGCGCAGGGCTAGAGGTTTACACAGATACGCAGTATTTT
TRBJ1-6,TRBD1,once,TRBV6-5,CASRSQGYNSPLHF,TGTGCCAGCAGGTCACAGGGGTATAATTCACCCCTCCACTTC
TRBJ1-4,.,.,TRBV28,CASRLAFPSNEKLFF,TGTGCCAGCAGGCTTGCTTTCCCCTCTAATGAAAAACTGTTTTTT
TRBJ2-5,.,.,TRBV5-1,CASSFYLEETQYF,TGCGCCAGCAGCTTCTACCTGGAAGAGACCCAGTACTTC
TRBJ2-2,TRBD2,.,TRBV5-1,CASKSLAGDTGELFF,TGCGCCAGCAAGTCACTAGCGGGGGATACCGGGGAGCTGTTTTTT
TRBJ2-7,.,once,TRBV6-5,CASSLGGTSSYEQYF,TGTGCCAGCAGCCTAGGGGGGACCTCATCCTACGAGCAGTACTTC
TRBJ1-5,.,.,TRBV19,CASSIGRNQPQHF,TGTGCCAGTAGTATAGGGCGAAATCAGCCCCAGCATTTT
TRBJ2-1,.,once,TRBV7-3,CASSLSAGVNGEQFF,TGTGCCAGCAGCTTAAGCGCCGGGGTGAATGGTGAGCAGTTCTTC
TRBJ1-2,.,.,TRBV29-1,CSVEGQPLFHGYTF,TGCAGCGTTGAAGGACAGCCTTTGTTCCATGGCTACACCTTC
TRBJ2-7,.,.,TRBV5-1,CASSFGPASASTYEQYF,TGCGCCAGCAGCTTTGGGCCAGCGTCCGCATCAACCTACGAGCAGTACTTC
TRBJ2-7,TRBD2,.,TRBV7-8,CASSFPLGAGDNEQYF,TGTGCCAGCAGCTTTCCCTTGGGCGCGGGAGATAACGAGCAGTACTTC
TRBJ1-1,.,.,TRBV29-1,CSVQRGDLVAFF,TGCAGCGTGCAGAGGGGGGATTTAGTGGCTTTCTTT
TRBJ2-1,TRBD2,.,TRBV5-1,CASSSTSGDNEQFF,TGCGCCAGCAGCTCGACTAGCGGCGACAATGAGCAGTTCTTC
TRBJ1-1,.,once,TRBV28,CATRPEAFF,TGTGCCACCCGTCCGGAAGCTTTCTTT
TRBJ2-3,TRBD1,.,TRBV5-1,CASTPGTGTDTQYF,TGCGCCAGCACCCCCGGGACAGGGACAGATACGCAGTATTTT
TRBJ2-5,TRBD1,.,TRBV5-1,CASSLGPGTAETQYF,TGCGCCAGCAGCTTGGGTCCGGGGACAGCGGAGACCCAGTACTTC
TRBJ1-5,.,.,TRBV6-5,CASTGLLGNQPQHF,TGTGCCAGTACAGGGCTCCTGGGGAATCAGCCCCAGCATTTT
TRBJ2-2,.,.,TRBV11-3,CASSPQRGELFF,TGTGCCAGCAGCCCCCAAAGGGGGGAGCTGTTTTTT
TRBJ2-1,TRBD1,.,TRBV19,CASSTLSGQGAEEQFF,TGTGCCAGTAGTACCTTGTCGGGACAGGGGGCCGAGGAGCAGTTCTTC
TRBJ2-3,TRBD2,.,TRBV6-5,CASTLSGGPSDTQYF,TGTGCCAGCACCCTTTCGGGAGGGCCCTCAGATACGCAGTATTTT
TRBJ2-1,TRBD2,.,TRBV7-2,CASSIGGTSPNNEQFF,TGTGCCAGCAGCATAGGTGGGACTAGCCCCAACAATGAGCAGTTCTTC
TRBJ2-7,TRBD1,.,TRBV18,CASSPRQGRAVEQYF,TGTGCCAGCTCACCGAGACAGGGAAGGGCGGTCGAGCAGTACTTC
TRBJ2-6,.,.,TRBV5-3,CARSEPQAWGGRGANVLTF,TGTGCCAGAAGTGAACCTCAGGCATGGGGCGGTAGGGGGGCCAACGTCCTGACTTTC
TRBJ2-1,TRBD2,once,TRBV7-2,CASSLQRGLYNEQFF,TGTGCCAGCAGCTTACAGCGGGGGCTATACAATGAGCAGTTCTTC
TRBJ2-6,.,.,TRBV4-3,CASSQDLIGGRAGANVLTF,TGCGCCAGCAGCCAAGATCTGATAGGGGGGAGGGCTGGGGCCAACGTCCTGACTTTC
TRBJ2-7,.,.,TRBV29-1,CSVGDYEQYF,TGCAGCGTTGGTGATTACGAGCAGTACTTC
TRBJ1-1,TRBD1,.,TRBV7-9,CASSLRQGARGSWAEAFF,TGTGCCAGCAGCTTGAGACAGGGGGCGCGGGGGAGTTGGGCTGAAGCTTTCTTT
TRBJ1-1,.,.,TRBV7-3,CASSLTGGTEAFF,TGTGCCAGCAGCTTAACGGGGGGCACTGAAGCTTTCTTT
TRBJ2-5,TRBD1,.,TRBV7-9,CASSIGTGKETQYF,TGTGCCAGCAGCATCGGGACAGGGAAAGAGACCCAGTACTTC
TRBJ2-3,TRBD2,.,TRBV5-1,CASSSAGVPTDTQYF,TGCGCCAGCAGCTCCGCGGGGGTGCCTACAGATACGCAGTATTTT
TRBJ1-5,.,.,TRBV28,CANSSQANNQPQHF,TGTGCCAACAGTTCCCAGGCCAACAATCAGCCCCAGCATTTT